This T cell receptor (beta chain) is from a study of T cell responses to AZD1222 COVID-19 vaccine. General study results and limits: Following two doses of AZD1222, Spike-specific TCR breadth and depth rose.

Measured with immunoSEQ multiplex PCR; TCRdb has only the in-frame clones, and not every one. Of roughly 170,000 clones in the sample, about 91% were seen once. This CDR3 is built from 14 residues. Germline CDR1 reads MNHEY; CDR2 reads SMNVEV (reference sequence). The ends lost 5 bases at V and 5 bases at J; junction bases unmatched: 6. With respect to this clone: No antigen is known for it.

The TCR comes from an adult in good health. The chain joins TRBV27 to TRBJ1-1; 9 bases align to TRBD1. The sequencing used peripheral blood, collected on day 0 of AZD1222 vaccination. CDR3 DNA: TGTGCCAGCAGTACGAACAGGGGGCGTACTGAAGCTTTCTTT. Protein product: CASSTNRGRTEAFF.